This is a list of T cell receptor beta chains from one sample in a study of long-term antiretroviral therapy in people with HIV. The method was immunoSEQ multiplex PCR; TCRdb's version includes in-frame clones alone and lacks a portion of them. The top ten hold about 6.9% of the sample, which has some 19,000 clones, roughly four fifths seen once. The material sequenced was unsorted PBMCs, taken 2.2 years after starting antiretroviral therapy. Every receptor here comes from a man aged 45-65 years with HIV. CDR3s include the opening cysteine and the closing phenylalanine or tryptophan. A D gene is named only where the DNA matches it firmly. Size is omitted from some rows. Given values are once, few, many or a class for expanded clones.

d_call	v_call	j_call	clone_size	cdr3_aa	cdr3_nt
NA	TRBV7-9	TRBJ2-7	NA	CASSFLYEQYF	TGTGCCAGCAGCTTCCTCTACGAGCAGTACTTC
NA	TRBV25-1	TRBJ1-1	NA	CASSDGRHSEAFF	TGTGCCAGCAGTGATGGGAGACACAGTGAAGCTTTCTTT
TRBD1	TRBV5-5	TRBJ2-7	once	CASREGGTGAYEQYF	TGTGCCAGCAGAGAGGGTGGGACAGGGGCTTACGAGCAGTACTTC
NA	TRBV4-3	TRBJ1-2	few	CASSQDWGGGGYGYTF	TGCGCCAGCAGCCAAGATTGGGGGGGAGGAGGTTATGGCTACACCTTC
NA	TRBV18	TRBJ2-5	NA	CASSPARARQETQYF	TGTGCCAGCTCACCGGCCCGGGCTAGACAAGAGACCCAGTACTTC
NA	TRBV7-6	TRBJ2-1	NA	CASSLRLTNEQFF	TGTGCCAGCTCCCTGAGACTCACCAATGAGCAGTTCTTC
TRBD2	TRBV6-1	TRBJ2-2	few	CASNEGTILGTGELFF	TGTGCCAGCAATGAGGGGACTATACTGGGCACCGGGGAGCTGTTTTTT
NA	TRBV5-1	TRBJ2-1	NA	CASRWGSYTNNEQFF	TGCGCCAGCAGGTGGGGGTCCTATACTAACAATGAGCAGTTCTTC
TRBD1	TRBV28	TRBJ1-1	once	CASSFPAAGGSRTEAFF	TGTGCCAGCAGTTTTCCAGCTGCAGGGGGGAGTCGCACTGAAGCTTTCTTT
NA	TRBV6-5	TRBJ1-6	NA	CASSYQGSPLHF	TGTGCCAGCAGTTATCAGGGTTCACCCCTCCACTTT
NA	TRBV5-1	TRBJ2-3	NA	CASSLVLGQDTQYF	TGCGCCAGCAGCTTGGTACTCGGCCAAGATACGCAGTATTTT
NA	TRBV6-6	TRBJ2-7	NA	CASSYSPRGTYEQYF	TGTGCCAGCAGTTACTCCCCCCGGGGAACCTACGAGCAGTACTTC
NA	TRBV7-9	TRBJ1-3	NA	CASSSLWRSGNTIYF	TGTGCCAGCAGCTCCCTTTGGCGGTCTGGAAACACCATATATTTT
NA	TRBV7-9	TRBJ2-7	few	CASSYRVPERVQYF	TGTGCCAGCAGCTATAGGGTCCCGGAGAGGGTGCAGTACTTC
NA	TRBV7-9	TRBJ1-1	NA	CASSLPRTLAFF	TGTGCCAGCAGCTTACCCAGGACGCTTGCTTTCTTT
NA	TRBV2	TRBJ2-7	NA	CASSEASLYEQYF	TGTGCCAGCAGTGAAGCGTCGCTTTACGAGCAGTACTTC
NA	TRBV27	TRBJ2-6	NA	CASSLSPRGVSGANVLTF	TGTGCCAGCAGTTTATCCCCCCGGGGCGTTTCTGGGGCCAACGTCCTGACTTTC
TRBD2	TRBV27	TRBJ2-1	NA	CASSLLLAGGGHEQFF	TGTGCCAGCAGTTTATTACTAGCGGGAGGTGGCCATGAGCAGTTCTTC
TRBD2	TRBV6-5	TRBJ2-3	NA	CASSYSRLAGADTQYF	TGTGCCAGCAGTTACTCTCGACTAGCGGGAGCAGATACGCAGTATTTT
NA	TRBV27	TRBJ2-1	NA	CASSSRSSSEVGDEQFF	TGTGCCAGCAGTTCCCGGTCTTCTAGCGAGGTTGGAGATGAGCAGTTCTTC
TRBD1	TRBV10-3	TRBJ2-7	NA	CAISDLGQGASEQYF	TGTGCCATCAGTGATTTGGGACAGGGGGCCTCCGAGCAGTACTTC
NA	TRBV7-9	TRBJ1-2	NA	CASSLAANYGYTF	TGTGCCAGCAGCTTGGCCGCCAACTATGGCTACACCTTC
NA	TRBV6-5	TRBJ2-6	NA	CASSYTGFVLTF	TGTGCCAGCAGTTATACAGGTTTCGTCCTGACTTTC
NA	TRBV6-5	TRBJ2-2	few	CASSYRQVPTGELFF	TGTGCCAGCAGTTACCGGCAGGTACCCACCGGGGAGCTGTTTTTT
NA	TRBV2	TRBJ1-2	NA	CASSDASHYGYTF	TGTGCCAGCAGTGATGCTTCGCACTATGGCTACACCTTC
NA	TRBV19	TRBJ1-5	NA	CASSPRGVYLATSNQPQHF	TGTGCCAGTAGTCCGAGGGGGGTCTACCTCGCGACTAGCAATCAGCCCCAGCATTTT